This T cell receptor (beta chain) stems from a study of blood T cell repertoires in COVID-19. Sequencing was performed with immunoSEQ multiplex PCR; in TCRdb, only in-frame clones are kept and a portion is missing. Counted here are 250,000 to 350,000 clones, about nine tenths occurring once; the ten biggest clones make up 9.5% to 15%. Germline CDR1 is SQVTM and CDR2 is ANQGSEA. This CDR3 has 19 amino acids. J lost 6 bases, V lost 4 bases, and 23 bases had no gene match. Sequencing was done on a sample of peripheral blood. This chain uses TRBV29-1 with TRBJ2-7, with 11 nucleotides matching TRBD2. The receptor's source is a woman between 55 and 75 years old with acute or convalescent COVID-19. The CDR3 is CSVGKIRTSGFYDLSEQYF. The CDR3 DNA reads TGCAGCGTTGGAAAGATAAGGACTAGCGGGTTCTATGATCTGTCCGAGCAGTACTTC.